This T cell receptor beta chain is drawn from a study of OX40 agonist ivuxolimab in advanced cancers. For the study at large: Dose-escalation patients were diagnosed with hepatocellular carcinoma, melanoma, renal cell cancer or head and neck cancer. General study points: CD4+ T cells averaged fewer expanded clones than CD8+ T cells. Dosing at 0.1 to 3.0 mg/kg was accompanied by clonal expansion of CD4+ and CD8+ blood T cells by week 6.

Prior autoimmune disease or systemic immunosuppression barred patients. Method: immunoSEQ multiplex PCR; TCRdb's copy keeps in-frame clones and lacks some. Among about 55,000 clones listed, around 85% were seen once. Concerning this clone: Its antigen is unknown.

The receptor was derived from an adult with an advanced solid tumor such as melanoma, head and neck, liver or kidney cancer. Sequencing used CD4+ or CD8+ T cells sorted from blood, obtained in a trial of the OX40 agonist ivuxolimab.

CDR3 sequence (DNA): TGTGCCAGCAGCCAAGATCCTGCAGAACACGCCAATGAGCAGTTCTTC. This sequence encodes CASSQDPAEHANEQFF. The chain links TRBV5-4 to TRBJ2-1; D remains unclear. The CDR3 runs 16 residues. Germline V gives CDR1 SGHNT, CDR2 YYREEE (reference sequence). V was cut by 4 bases and J by 6 bases, with 20 bases left in between. The whole variable domain, remainder taken from reference TRBV5-4 and TRBJ2-1, is ETGVTQSPTHLIKTRGQQVTLRCSSQSGHNTVSWYQQALGQGPQFIFQYYREEENGRGNFPPRFSGLQFPNYSSELNVNALELDDSALYLCASSQDPAEHANEQFFGPGTRLTVL.